These 5 T cell receptor beta chains were all obtained from the same sample, sequenced in a study of patients and donors after allogeneic stem cell transplantation. In TCRdb, the RT-PCR reads were re-called with MiXCR into one record per CDR3 protein. The table lists approximately 430,000 distinct CDR3 sequences, 16% of them singletons, with just over 7% in the top ten. Sequenced material: blood, either unsorted or a sorted T cell fraction (not recorded which). These receptors all stem from a human donor who was either an allogeneic HSCT recipient or a stem cell or donor lymphocyte infusion donor (not recorded which). It is not recorded whose cells these are; they may come from a transplant donor.

This clonotype occurred a few times. The chain employs TRBV20-1 and TRBJ2-5, with D unclear. Germline lookup yields CDR1 DFQATT and CDR2 SNEGSKA (reference sequence). The CDR3 sequence is 11 residues long. V was trimmed by 8 bases and J by 4 bases, leaving 11 bases between them. This chain's CDR3 is CSSGSPETQYF. CDR3 nucleotides: TGCAGTTCCGGGTCTCCAGAGACCCAGTACTTC.

This clonotype was observed many times. The V gene is TRBV4-3, the J gene TRBJ2-3, with 9 positions matching TRBD2. Looked up from germline, CDR1 is LGHNA and CDR2 is YSLEER. The CDR3 is 16 amino acids. With V trimmed by 4 bases and J by 0 bases, 5 bases remained unmatched. DNA for the CDR3: TGCGCCAGCAGCCCCCGTAGCGGGAGAAGCACAGATACGCAGTATTTT. This sequence encodes CASSPRSGRSTDTQYF.

The chain has TRBV20-1 and TRBJ2-7; no reliable D call. Germline CDR1 and CDR2: DFQATT and SNEGSKA (reference sequence). Trimming left V 1 base short and J 8 bases short, with 12 bases between. The CDR3 length is 12 residues. CDR3 DNA sequence: TGCAGTGCTAGAGCCCAAGGGCACAAGCAGTACTTC. Protein product: CSARAQGHKQYF.

This clonotype was recorded many times. V is TRBV19 and J is TRBJ1-1; 7 bases map to TRBD1. V was pared by 7 bases and J by 0 bases, with 5 bases of the junction left unmatched. From germline, CDR1 is LNHDA and CDR2 SQIVND (reference sequence). This CDR3 region has 14 residues. The CDR3 protein is CASMKQGMNTEAFF. The CDR3 coding sequence is TGTGCCAGTATGAAACAGGGGATGAACACTGAAGCTTTCTTT.

This chain uses TRBV5-1 with TRBJ2-3; D call uncertain. CDR3 length equals 16 residues. The germline V and J ends were trimmed by 0 bases and 0 bases, with 11 bases remaining between them. Germline V lookup: CDR1 SGHRS, CDR2 YFSETQ. The CDR3 nucleotides are TGCGCCAGCAGCTTGGAAGGCATACCTAGCACAGATACGCAGTATTTT. Translating it yields CASSLEGIPSTDTQYF.